Sequencing of this TCR beta chain was carried out in a study of beta chain features in type 1 diabetes. Study-level findings and limits: TCRB repertoires of naive, central memory and Treg cells appeared more similar among patients than among healthy donors. Shorter templates may be favored by PCR, equally so in patients and controls. Type 1 diabetes patients had moderately but significantly shorter TCRB CDR3s in all four CD4+ subsets.

Trimming removed 1 base from V and 3 bases from J, with 7 bases in between. The CDR3 has 13 residues. Germline V gives CDR1 SGHRS, CDR2 YFSETQ. TCRB transcripts that were expressed got sequenced, as all of the isolated RNA had been reverse transcribed. The table came from immunoSEQ multiplex PCR; TCRdb's copy has only in-frame clones and leaves some out. The sample yields some 330,000 clones, around 12% seen once. About this clone: Its cognate antigen is unknown.

This receptor was taken from a woman younger than 30 with type 1 diabetes. The chain links TRBV5-1 to TRBJ1-2; D not certain. Material: naive CD4+ T cells from blood. CDR3 nucleotide sequence: TGCGCCAGCAGCTTGACAGACCACTATGGCTACACCTTC. Protein product: CASSLTDHYGYTF.